This T cell receptor (beta chain) was recorded in a study of Graves' ophthalmopathy and Graves' hyperthyroidism. Study-level findings and limits: Thyroid clonotypes that were expanded above 0.001 frequency mostly also appeared in blood.

Moderate-to-severe activity, CAS at least 3, NOSPECS at least 4 and duration under 3 months characterized donors with ophthalmopathy. RNA transcripts served as template for amplifying TCR beta CDR3 sequences. Amplification began with first-round RT-PCR using HTBI primers, then second-round multiplex PCR was performed. TCRdb itself ran the multiplex PCR reads through MiXCR, one entry per CDR3 protein. The table includes 200,000 to 300,000 distinct CDR3 sequences, about 47% detected once. Comment on this clonotype: Its antigen remains unknown.

Germline values: CDR1 DFQATT, CDR2 SNEGSKA (reference sequence). This CDR3 comprises 14 residues. V was pared by 6 bases and J by 0 bases, with 14 bases between. This TCR came from an adult man with Graves' ophthalmopathy. The chain recombines TRBV20-1 with TRBJ1-1; tentative D call: TRBD1 (6 bases). Sequencing was carried out using peripheral blood. The CDR3 bases are TGCAGTGCCGGAGGGGGGGGGCTGAACACTGAAGCTTTCTTT. It specifies CSAGGGGLNTEAFF.